This T cell receptor (beta chain) originates from a study of technical replicates of blood from several donors. Assay: immunoSEQ multiplex PCR; the TCRdb copy retains only in-frame clones and omits some. The sample has more than 75,000 clones, about 90% seen once. Germline V lookup: CDR1 PRHDT, CDR2 FYEKMQ (reference sequence). Trimming at V came to 0 bases and at J to 3 bases, leaving 7 bases not matched to a gene. CDR3 size: 16 residues. The origin of this receptor is a human donor in good health. The source material was T cells isolated from PBMCs. This sequence joins TRBV13 and TRBJ2-7; TRBD1 matches at 8 bases. CDR3 sequence reads: CASSLGQGAFYYEQYF. The CDR3 nucleotides read TGTGCCAGCAGCTTAGGCCAGGGGGCGTTTTACTACGAGCAGTACTTC. Looking up the rest from reference TRBV13 and TRBJ2-7 gives the full variable domain: AAGVIQSPRHLIKEKRETATLKCYPIPRHDTVYWYQQGPGQDPQFLISFYEKMQSDKGSIPDRFSAQQFSDYHSELNMSSLELGDSALYFCASSLGQGAFYYEQYFGPGTRLTVT.